The 32 T cell receptor beta chains given below trace back to one sample, sequenced in a study of blood T cells in healthy people across ages. It was with a sample-barcoded 5' primer and a J-beta primer mix that a second PCR of roughly 6 to 11 cycles was run. TCRdb reprocessed the 5' RACE reads with MiXCR, giving one entry per CDR3 protein. This sample has roughly 640,000 distinct CDR3 sequences; about 28% occur once, and the top ten carry roughly 14%. Sequenced sample: blood. The receptors derive from a woman older than 75 in good health.

V gene TRBV29-1 combines with J gene TRBJ1-1; TRBD1 is a possible D gene (5 bases). CDR1 and CDR2 (germline): SQVTM, ANQGSEA. This CDR3 has 14 residues. CDR3 in DNA: TGCAAAGGGGCAAGTGGTCCGGGGAACACTGAAGCTTTCTTT. Translation gives CKGASGPGNTEAFF.

This clonotype came up many times. A much larger clone lies a single base off, so this may be a read error. The chain carries TRBV5-4 and TRBJ2-7; TRBD2 matches 11 bases. Germline CDR1 and CDR2: SGHNT and YYREEE (reference sequence). V gave up 4 bases and J gave up 3 bases; unmatched junction bases: 6. CDR3 length: 15 amino acids. The CDR3 DNA is TGTGCCAGCAGCAACCCCGGGACTAGCGGCTACGAGCAGTACTTC. Protein product: CASSNPGTSGYEQYF.

The table lists this clonotype with a few counts. This chain connects TRBV5-4 to TRBJ2-2, with 9 bases that match TRBD2. From germline, CDR1 is SGHNT and CDR2 YYREEE (reference sequence). This CDR3 spans 16 amino acids. V dropped 0 bases and J dropped 5; count of bases not matched to a gene: 5. In DNA, the CDR3 is TGTGCCAGCAGCTTGGAGCGGGGGGCCCGGACCGGGGAGCTGTTTTTT. It codes for CASSLERGARTGELFF.

The table lists this clonotype with a few counts. J is TRBJ2-5 and V is TRBV20-1; a possible D gene is TRBD1 (6 bases). This CDR3 has 14 amino acids. V was cut by 0 bases and J by 1 base, with 9 bases left in between. The V gene's germline CDR1 is DFQATT and CDR2 SNEGSKA (reference sequence). In nucleotides, the CDR3 is TGCAGTGCTAGAGAACAGGGATCCCAAGAGACCCAGTACTTC. This encodes CSAREQGSQETQYF.

The chain combines TRBV27 with TRBJ2-4; 11 bases agree with TRBD1. The ends lost 9 bases at V and 8 bases at J; junction bases unmatched: 9. The germline V gene has CDR1 MNHEY and CDR2 SMNVEV (reference sequence). There are 14 residues in the CDR3. The CDR3, as DNA: TGTGCCAGTCGACCCGGACAGGGGGCGGACATTCAGTACTTC. Protein sequence: CASRPGQGADIQYF.

This clonotype was counted many times. The rearrangement uses TRBV20-1 and TRBJ2-7, with D unclear. The CDR3 spans 13 residues. Trimming stripped 6 bases from V and 2 bases from J, with 14 bases between. Germline assignment: CDR1 DFQATT and CDR2 SNEGSKA (reference sequence). The CDR3 DNA sequence: TGCAGTGCCCTAAGGCAGGCCACCTACGAGCAGTACTTC. It codes for CSALRQATYEQYF.

Comment on this clonotype: A much larger clone sits a single nucleotide away, making a read error possible. J is TRBJ1-2 and V is TRBV7-2; TRBD1 is a possible D gene (5 bases). The germline V gene encodes CDR1 SGHTA and CDR2 FQGNSA. The length of the CDR3 is 15 residues. CDR3 amino acids: CACSLEPGQSYGYTF. For the CDR3, the DNA is TGTGCCTGCAGCTTAGAGCCAGGGCAGTCCTATGGCTACACCTTC.

The table lists this clonotype with many counts. The chain couples TRBV5-1 to TRBJ2-1, with 7 positions matching TRBD1. The germline gives CDR1 SGHRS, CDR2 YFSETQ. The J segment lost 8 bases and the V segment lost 2 bases, leaving 13 bases of the junction unmatched. The CDR3 has 16 residues. Written as DNA, the CDR3 is TGCGCCAGCAGCTTCCCGCGACAGGGAGAACACGATGAGCAGTTCTTC. Translated, it gives CASSFPRQGEHDEQFF.

The sample holds many counts of this clonotype. V is TRBV24-1 and J is TRBJ2-1; possibly TRBD1 or TRBD2 for D (5 bases each). Trimming removed 7 bases from V and 8 bases from J, with 14 bases in between. This CDR3 contains 13 residues. CDR1 and CDR2 (germline): KGHDR, SFDVKD. The CDR3 DNA is TGTGCCACCAGCGGGGACGTTGCCGATGAGCAGTTCTTC. This encodes CATSGDVADEQFF.

This clonotype came up many times. The rearrangement links TRBV15 to TRBJ2-1; D is possibly TRBD2 (6 bases). The CDR3 sequence is 16 residues long. V was clipped by 0 bases and J by 6 bases, with 15 bases between them. The V gene's germline CDR1 is LNHNV and CDR2 YYDKDF (reference sequence). CDR3 sequence reads: CATSRDLGRGINEQFF. The CDR3 bases are TGTGCCACCAGCAGAGATCTGGGGCGGGGAATCAATGAGCAGTTCTTC.

DNA of the CDR3: TGTGCCAGCAGCCGGGGTCCCGCCGGGACTAGCGTCCACGCGAAAAACATTCAGTACTTC. This gives the protein CASSRGPAGTSVHAKNIQYF. V and J are TRBV12-1 and TRBJ2-4; no check of the table's D call, TRBD2, against the DNA was made. TRBV12-1 is a pseudogene segment. The CDR3 has 20 residues.

In this sample, this clonotype turned up many times. A much larger clone lies a single base off, so this may be a read error. This rearrangement joins TRBV7-2 to TRBJ2-7; 7 nucleotides line up with TRBD2. The length of the CDR3 is 13 residues. CDR1 is SGHTA, CDR2 FQGNSA, per germline. The trim removed 3 bases at V and 4 bases at J, leaving 3 bases unmatched. The CDR3 here is CASSFGGGYEQYF. For the CDR3, the DNA is TGTGCCAGCAGCTTTGGGGGGGGTTACGAGCAGTACTTC. Full variable domain (outside the CDR3, taken from reference TRBV7-2 and TRBJ2-7): GAGVSQSPSNKVTEKGKDVELRCDPISGHTALYWYRQSLGQGLEFLIYFQGNSAPDKSGLPSDRFSAERTGGSVSTLTIQRTQQEDSAVYLCASSFGGGYEQYFGPGTRLTVT.

The chain is built from TRBV7-9 and TRBJ1-4; 9 bases are a match to TRBD1. V lost 3 bases and J lost 6; bases outside the gene matches: 5. Germline CDR1 reads SEHNR; CDR2 reads FQNEAQ (reference sequence). This CDR3 is built from 15 residues. The CDR3 region is CASSLGDRVHEKLFF. The CDR3 region has the DNA TGTGCCAGCAGCTTGGGGGACAGGGTCCATGAAAAACTGTTTTTT.

The chain carries TRBV7-2 and TRBJ2-7; 10 bases agree with TRBD2. Germline V gives CDR1 SGHTA, CDR2 FQGNSA. The CDR3 extends over 16 amino acids. J lost 4 bases, V lost 1 base, and 7 bases had no gene match. The CDR3 region is CASSLGGSGRGYEQYF. CDR3 coding DNA: TGTGCCAGCAGCTTAGGAGGGAGCGGGAGGGGGTACGAGCAGTACTTC.

The chain carries TRBV20-1 and TRBJ1-1, with D possibly matching TRBD1 (6 bases). Germline assignment: CDR1 DFQATT and CDR2 SNEGSKA (reference sequence). The CDR3 consists of 14 residues. V was trimmed by 2 bases and J by 3 bases, leaving 13 bases between them. DNA for the CDR3: TGCAGTGCTAGATCTTTGGACAGCTACACTGAAGCTTTCTTT. Protein product: CSARSLDSYTEAFF.

This clonotype occurred many times. The chain combines TRBV20-1 with TRBJ2-1; the match to TRBD1 covers 8 bases. This CDR3 spans 13 amino acids. Germline-derived CDR1 and CDR2 are DFQATT and SNEGSKA (reference sequence). J lost 7 bases, V lost 8 bases, and 10 bases had no gene match. CDR3: CSRPGQGANEQFF. The CDR3 DNA is TGCAGTAGACCCGGGCAGGGGGCAAATGAGCAGTTCTTC.

This clonotype showed up many times. The V and J genes are TRBV7-3 and TRBJ2-1, with no clear D. V was shortened by 5 bases and J by 7 bases, with 18 bases between the two germline ends. CDR3 length equals 15 residues. The germline V gene encodes CDR1 SGHTA and CDR2 FQGTGA. This chain's CDR3 is CASSPVAPQRNEQFF. The CDR3 DNA follows: TGTGCCAGCAGCCCTGTCGCTCCCCAAAGAAATGAGCAGTTCTTC.

Points on this clonotype: Since a much larger clone is just one base distant, this may be a read error. The CDR3 DNA is TGTGCCAGCAGTGCTGGGGAAGAGCAGCCCCAGCATTTT. It encodes CASSAGEEQPQHF. The rearrangement links TRBV7-2 to TRBJ1-5; D unclear. V was cut by 6 bases and J by 7 bases, with 13 bases left in between. Germline V gene data show CDR1 as SGHTA and CDR2 as FQGNSA. The length of the CDR3 is 13 residues.

Comment on this clonotype: A much larger clone lies one base from this, so it may be a read error. The chain recombines TRBV9 with TRBJ2-5; D not certain. Germline V CDR1 and CDR2: SGDLS, YYNGEE. This CDR3 comprises 12 residues. The CDR3 bases are TGTGTCAGCAGCGTAGACGGGGAGACCCAGTACTTC. Amino acid sequence: CVSSVDGETQYF.

In this sample, this clonotype turned up many times. V is TRBV20-1 and J is TRBJ2-7; D remains ambiguous. CDR1 and CDR2 (germline): DFQATT, SNEGSKA (reference sequence). CDR3 length equals 12 residues. Trimming took off 3 bases at V and 2 bases at J, with 8 bases between the two ends. As DNA, the CDR3 is TGCAGTGCTAGTCGAGTAGCCTACGAGCAGTACTTC. This encodes CSASRVAYEQYF.

The table lists this clonotype with many counts. This rearrangement joins TRBV3-1 to TRBJ2-7; weak D call: TRBD2 (6 bases). Germline lookup yields CDR1 LGHDT and CDR2 YNNKEL (reference sequence). The CDR3 covers 14 residues. The ends were cut back, 1 base at V and 10 bases at J, with 17 bases in the middle. The CDR3 DNA reads as TGTGCCAGCAGCCAAGCTACTGGGACGGCGGGACAGTACTTC. It is translated as CASSQATGTAGQYF.

Ten or more counts support this clonotype. The rearrangement joins TRBV9 to TRBJ1-2; the D gene is possibly TRBD1 (6 bases). CDR1 and CDR2 from the germline V gene are SGDLS and YYNGEE. Trimming took off 0 bases at V and 8 bases at J, with 14 bases between the two ends. The CDR3 is 14 residues long. CDR3 DNA sequence: TGTGCCAGCAGCGTAGAGACAGGTCGATGGGGCTACACCTTC. It yields the protein CASSVETGRWGYTF.

The chain combines TRBV7-6 with TRBJ1-2; the D gene is possibly TRBD1 (6 bases). Germline V gene lookup returns CDR1 SGHVS and CDR2 FNYEAQ. V lost 0 bases, J lost 8 bases, and 19 bases lay in between. The CDR3 sequence is 16 residues long. This CDR3 is CASSLALGQEKGGYTF. CDR3 coding DNA: TGTGCCAGCAGCTTAGCACTGGGACAAGAAAAAGGAGGCTACACCTTC.

A note on this clonotype: Being one base from a much bigger clone, this may be a read error. V usage is TRBV12-3 or TRBV12-4 and J usage is TRBJ2-5, with D unclear. The J call may be wrong; the DNA end is better matched by TRBJ2-7. The CDR3 is 13 amino acids. As DNA, the CDR3 is TGTGCCAGCAGTTTTGCAGGCAGTCGCGAGCAGTACTTC. This gives the protein CASSFAGSREQYF.

The J gene is TRBJ2-6, the V gene TRBV7-3; 8 bases fit TRBD1. Trimming took 3 bases from V and 2 from J; bases not matched to a gene: 3. The CDR3 extends over 16 amino acids. Germline values: CDR1 SGHTA, CDR2 FQGTGA. CDR3 sequence (DNA): TGTGCCAGCAGCTTGAGGACAGGGACTGGGGCCAACGTCCTGACTTTC. This codes for CASSLRTGTGANVLTF.

This clonotype was counted ten times or more. The J gene is TRBJ1-1, the V gene TRBV20-1; D gene uncertain. The CDR3 is made up of 12 amino acids. V lost 1 base to trimming and J lost 1 base, with 4 bases between them. The germline gives CDR1 DFQATT, CDR2 SNEGSKA (reference sequence). In DNA form, the CDR3 reads TGCAGTGCTAGAGCGGAGAACACTGAAGCTTTCTTT. Its translation: CSARAENTEAFF.

This clonotype has more than one count but fewer than ten. The gene calls are TRBV19 and TRBJ1-2; the match to TRBD1 covers 8 bases. CDR1 is LNHDA and CDR2 is SQIVND in the germline V gene (reference sequence). V gave up 4 bases and J gave up 6 bases; unmatched junction bases: 4. This CDR3 is 13 amino acids long. As DNA, the CDR3 is TGTGCCAGTAGTACGGACAGGGCCCATGGCTACACCTTC. Translation: CASSTDRAHGYTF.

This clonotype was recorded at least ten times. The chain recombines TRBV9 with TRBJ2-7; 11 nucleotides match TRBD1. This CDR3 region has 14 residues. Germline V gives CDR1 SGDLS, CDR2 YYNGEE. The J segment lost 6 bases and the V segment lost 0 bases, leaving 2 bases of the junction unmatched. CDR3 region: CASSVAGQGVEQYF. For the CDR3, the DNA is TGTGCCAGCAGCGTAGCGGGACAGGGGGTCGAGCAGTACTTC.

Note on this clonotype: Given a much more abundant clone one base away, this may be a read error. The rearrangement links TRBV6-6 to TRBJ2-3; D possibly corresponds to TRBD1 (5 bases). The V gene's germline CDR1 is MNHNY and CDR2 SVGAGI (reference sequence). The CDR3 loop spans 15 amino acids. The CDR3 sequence: CASQVSSQGTGTQYF. CDR3 nucleotides: TGTGCCAGCCAGGTGTCCTCTCAGGGCACAGGTACGCAGTATTTT.

J is TRBJ2-2 and V is TRBV7-9; weak D call: TRBD1 (5 bases). CDR1 and CDR2 from the germline V gene are SEHNR and FQNEAQ (reference sequence). The CDR3 is 13 residues long. V shed 6 bases and J shed 9 bases, with 14 bases lying between them. The CDR3 bases are TGTGCCAGCAGTATGGACATATCCAGGGAGCTGTTTTTT. Amino acid sequence: CASSMDISRELFF.

The rearrangement links TRBV5-1 to TRBJ1-1; D gene uncertain. The V end lost 0 bases, the J end lost 10 bases, and 16 bases lay between the germline ends. CDR3 size: 14 residues. Germline V gives CDR1 SGHRS, CDR2 YFSETQ. CDR3 region: CASSLEAPERVAFF. CDR3 DNA: TGCGCCAGCAGCTTGGAGGCGCCCGAGCGAGTAGCTTTCTTT.

The chain has TRBV11-2 and TRBJ1-2; TRBD1 matches 10 bases. The V gene end was trimmed by 3 bases and the J gene end by 5 bases; junction bases not matched to a gene: 9. The CDR3 spans 16 residues. CDR1 and CDR2 (germline): SGHAT, FQNNGV. The CDR3 bases are TGTGCCAGCAGCTTTGACAGGGGGCGGATCCTTTATGGCTACACCTTC. It codes for CASSFDRGRILYGYTF.